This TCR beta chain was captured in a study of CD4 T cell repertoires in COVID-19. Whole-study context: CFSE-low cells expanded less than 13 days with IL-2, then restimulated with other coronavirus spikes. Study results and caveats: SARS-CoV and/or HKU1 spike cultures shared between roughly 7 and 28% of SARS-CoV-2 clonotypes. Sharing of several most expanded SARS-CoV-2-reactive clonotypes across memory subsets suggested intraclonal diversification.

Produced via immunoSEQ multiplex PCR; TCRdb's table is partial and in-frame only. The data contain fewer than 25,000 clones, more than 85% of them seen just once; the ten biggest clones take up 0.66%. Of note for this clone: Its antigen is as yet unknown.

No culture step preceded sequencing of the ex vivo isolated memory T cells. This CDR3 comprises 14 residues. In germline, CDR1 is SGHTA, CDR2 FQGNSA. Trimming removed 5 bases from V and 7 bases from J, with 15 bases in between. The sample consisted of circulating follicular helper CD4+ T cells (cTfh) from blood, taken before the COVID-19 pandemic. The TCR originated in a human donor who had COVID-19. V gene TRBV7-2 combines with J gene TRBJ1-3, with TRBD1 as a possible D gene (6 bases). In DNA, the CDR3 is TGTGCCAGCAGCGGTGGACAGTTGACCAACACCATATATTTT. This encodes CASSGGQLTNTIYF.